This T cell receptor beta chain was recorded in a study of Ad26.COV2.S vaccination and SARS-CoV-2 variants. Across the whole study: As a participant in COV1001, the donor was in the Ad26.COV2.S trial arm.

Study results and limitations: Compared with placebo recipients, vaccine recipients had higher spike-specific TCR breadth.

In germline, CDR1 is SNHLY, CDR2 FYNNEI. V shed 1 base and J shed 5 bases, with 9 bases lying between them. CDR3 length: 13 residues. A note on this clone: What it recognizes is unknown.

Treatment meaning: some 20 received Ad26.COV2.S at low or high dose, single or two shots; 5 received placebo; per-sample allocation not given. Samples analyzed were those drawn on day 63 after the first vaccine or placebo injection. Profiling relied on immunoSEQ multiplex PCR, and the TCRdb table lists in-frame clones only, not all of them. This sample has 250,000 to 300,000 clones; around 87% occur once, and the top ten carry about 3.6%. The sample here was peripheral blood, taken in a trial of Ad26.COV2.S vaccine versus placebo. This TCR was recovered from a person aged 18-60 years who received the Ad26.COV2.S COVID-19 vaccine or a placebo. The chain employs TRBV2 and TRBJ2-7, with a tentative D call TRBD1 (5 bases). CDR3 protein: CASSEGRAHEQYF. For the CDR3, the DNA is TGTGCCAGCAGTGAAGGCAGGGCCCACGAGCAGTACTTC.